The rows below give T cell receptor beta chains drawn from one sample of a study of blood T cell repertoires in COVID-19. Clones were sequenced by immunoSEQ multiplex PCR, and TCRdb holds only the in-frame ones, with some missing. The sample records 110,000 or so clones, about 85% being singletons. Material: peripheral blood. These receptors all stem from a man in his forties or fifties with acute or convalescent COVID-19. Each CDR3 is given without its conserved first and last residue.

v_gene: TRBV6-2/TRBV6-3
j_gene: TRBJ2-7
CDR3aa: ASSRPPGTARAGSEQY

v_gene: TRBV7-9
j_gene: TRBJ1-6
CDR3aa: ASSLAPGNSPLH

v_gene: TRBV28
j_gene: TRBJ2-7
CDR3aa: ASSPTQGEPLLSAYEQY

v_gene: TRBV11-2
j_gene: TRBJ2-5
CDR3aa: ASSFRGTGQETQY

v_gene: TRBV3-1/TRBV3-2
j_gene: TRBJ2-7
CDR3aa: ASSRGQGAYYEQY

v_gene: TRBV24-1
j_gene: TRBJ2-7
CDR3aa: ATSEPGTGGSYEQY

v_gene: TRBV23-1
j_gene: TRBJ1-3
CDR3aa: ASSHKKGRASGNTIY

v_gene: TRBV11-2
j_gene: TRBJ2-1
CDR3aa: ASSLGAGGWNEQF

v_gene: TRBV19
j_gene: TRBJ2-5
CDR3aa: ASSPSQGTQETQY

v_gene: TRBV18
j_gene: TRBJ2-7
CDR3aa: ASSGTGNHEQY

v_gene: TRBV19
j_gene: TRBJ1-5
CDR3aa: ASQAGGYRNQPQH

v_gene: TRBV2
j_gene: TRBJ2-3
CDR3aa: ASSVQGGTDTQY

v_gene: TRBV2
j_gene: TRBJ1-6
CDR3aa: ASSGPTGDWARVYNSPLH

v_gene: TRBV19
j_gene: TRBJ2-7
CDR3aa: ASSIGGRTNEQY

v_gene: TRBV9
j_gene: TRBJ2-7
CDR3aa: ASSETGTSGPHEQY

v_gene: TRBV6-5
j_gene: TRBJ1-5
CDR3aa: ASRPGTGGDRPQH

v_gene: TRBV4-1
j_gene: TRBJ1-4
CDR3aa: ASSQAGLGQGTNEKLF

v_gene: TRBV10-3
j_gene: TRBJ1-5
CDR3aa: AISEVWVRESNQPQH

v_gene: TRBV19
j_gene: TRBJ1-1
CDR3aa: ASSITLLSAGEAF

v_gene: TRBV11-3
j_gene: TRBJ2-7
CDR3aa: ASSFRGETPLHREGEQY

v_gene: TRBV7-9
j_gene: TRBJ2-3
CDR3aa: ASSPVGQGSTDTQY

v_gene: TRBV3-1/TRBV3-2
j_gene: TRBJ2-3
CDR3aa: ASSPPGGTTDTQY

v_gene: TRBV21-1
j_gene: TRBJ2-2
CDR3aa: ASSKVPGLAGAGELF